The T cell receptor (beta chain) described here comes from a study of PD-1 blockade in classical Hodgkin lymphoma (dated by TCRdb to about 2020). Background on the whole study: Nivolumab dosing was 3 mg/kg intravenously every 2 weeks, continuing until either disease progression or unacceptable toxicity. The study used CyTOF and TCR beta sequencing to define a peripheral blood immune signature of response to PD-1 blockade in classical Hodgkin lymphoma. Summary of the overall study and its limitations: Only a single clinical trial cohort was studied, and what caused the repertoire differences, possibly disease activity or prior therapy, remained undefined. Patients starting nivolumab less than 1 year after ASCT had lower diversity and were excluded from later analyses to avoid confounding by immune reconstitution. Newly diagnosed patients were reported to have lower baseline TCR diversity than healthy donors, and relapsed/refractory patients were reported to have lower baseline TCR diversity still. Trial patients achieving complete response had baseline diversity similar to newly diagnosed patients, whereas partial responders and progressors had significantly lower diversity. By C4D1, a significant rise was seen in CD4+ TCR diversity but not in CD8+ TCR diversity (p=0.0027 vs p=0.16), and the rise was most apparent among complete responders (p=0.02).

V sheds 7 bases and J sheds 2 bases, leaving 20 bases between their ends. The CDR3 covers 16 residues, taking in both the cysteine and the phenylalanine. Of all the DNA, just the CDR3 is kept, 48 bases in frame from base 1. The germline V gene yields SGHVS for CDR1 and FQNEAQ for CDR2. As for this clone: Which antigen it targets is not known. Base qualities are not recorded, but no much larger clone differs from it by a single base.

Genomic DNA was isolated using the Qiagen DNeasy kit from unsorted PBMCs as well as from negatively selected CD4+ and CD8+ fractions. TCR beta CDR3 regions were subjected to amplification by immunoSEQ multiplex PCR with primers that anneal to V and J segments. A synthetic immune receptor repertoire was used to minimize amplification bias, and any remaining bias was removed computationally after sequencing. The published analysis was carried out like this. Repertoire diversity was quantified as the Shannon entropy index using custom Python scripts. The unsorted, CD4+ and CD8+ repertoires were each analyzed separately, with the exception of combined analyses, where CD4+ and CD8+ sequences were merged in silico. Clonal expansion was defined as a frequency increase of at least 2-fold after treatment compared with C1D1, and clones undetected at baseline were assigned a pseudocount of 0.5. Singleton clones were defined as clones with 0 or 1 copy at C1D1, and non-singleton clones were defined as clones with 2 or more copies. Clones expanded in unsorted samples were labelled as CD4+, CD8+ or unknown by matching protein sequences in sorted samples from the same patient. Wilcoxon tests on paired samples were used to test diversity changes from C1D1 to C4D1. Imported from immuneACCESS, the table was reduced by TCRdb to in-frame sequences with V and J called. These copies leave out some clones; in studies compared against another copy, an unresolved V gene accounts for under half, and the cause of the remainder is not known. D and trimming were read from the DNA, whereas the V and J calls and clone size are those reported in that table. Present in this sample are 5,000 or so clones, roughly 83% of which were seen just once. About 3.4% of the sample is held by the ten biggest clonotypes.

Explained via the paper, the time point label denotes: cycle 4 day 1 (C4D1), after 6 weeks of nivolumab. Every trial patient had relapsed after autologous stem cell transplantation, and cohorts A, B and C differed in prior brentuximab vedotin exposure. Using a Miltenyi CD4+ T cell isolation kit, CD4+ T cells were purified from thawed PBMCs through magnetic negative selection. The trial cohort comprised 60 or so patients with relapsed/refractory classical Hodgkin lymphoma whose best overall responses were complete response, partial response or progressive disease. Trial patients were treated with single-agent nivolumab in the multi-cohort phase II CheckMate 205 trial. Best overall response was determined by an independent review committee according to the 2007 International Working Group response criteria. PBMCs from the trial were collected at three points: immediately before nivolumab initiation (C1D1), and during therapy at cycle 2 day 1 and cycle 4 day 1. Peripheral blood was collected in 8 mL Vacutainer Cell Preparation Tubes, from which PBMCs were isolated by centrifugation and then cryopreserved. Purified CD4+ and CD8+ fractions were prepared only for cases in which an additional PBMC sample was available. Magnetically labelled cells were depleted on LS columns in a quadroMACS separator, and the flow-through was collected as the purified fraction.

The V gene is TRBV7-8 and the J gene is TRBJ1-1, with TRBD1 tentatively as D gene (6 bases match). The sequences come from CD4+ T cells from blood, collected before the fourth cycle of nivolumab. The clonotype was recovered from a human donor with classical Hodgkin lymphoma. The base sequence is TGTGCCAGCACCAATCGAGCGGGGGGCATTAACACTGAAGCTTTCTTT. It specifies CASTNRAGGINTEAFF. The full variable domain, completed from the reference TRBV7-8 and TRBJ1-1 proteins outside the CDR3, reads GAGVSQSPRYKVAKRGQDVALRCDPISGHVSLFWYQQALGQGPEFLTYFQNEAQLDKSGLPSDRFFAERPEGSVSTLKIQRTQQEDSAVYLCASTNRAGGINTEAFFGQGTRLTVV.